This T cell receptor beta chain was sequenced for a study of CD8+CD57+ T cells in acquired aplastic anemia. Study as a whole: Mean yield of DNA from sorted CD4+ and CD8+ cells was approximately 3 ug.

Study findings and constraints: Patients and controls shared approximately 30 CD8+ CDR3 sequences, highly expressed in patients.

There are 13 residues in the CDR3. Germline V lookup: CDR1 LNHNV, CDR2 YYDKDF (reference sequence). J was trimmed by 5 bases and V by 3 bases; bases with no gene match: 3. In patients chosen for sequencing, flow cytometry had shown CD8+CD57+ cell expansion. Everyone among the patients had severe acquired aplastic anemia. At the time of blood sampling, patients had not yet received any therapy. The template used for profiling TCR beta VDJ and CDR3 was genomic DNA. A single record per CDR3 protein comes from TCRdb applying MiXCR to the reads. The table shows roughly 200,000 distinct CDR3 sequences, with more than 55% occurring only once. Concerning this clonotype itself: What it binds is not known.

This TCR derives from a human donor with aplastic anemia. This chain uses TRBV15 with TRBJ2-7; 8 bases match TRBD1. Sequencing was carried out using sorted CD4+, CD8+, or CD8+CD57+ T cells (not recorded which) from PBMCs. The DNA for the CDR3 is TGTGCCACCAGCAGGACAGGGGACCACGAGCAGTACTTC. It is translated as CATSRTGDHEQYF. The full variable domain, with the rest looked up from reference TRBV15 and TRBJ2-7, is DAMVIQNPRYQVTQFGKPVTLSCSQTLNHNVMYWYQQKSSQAPKLLFHYYDKDFNNEADTPDNFQSRRPNTSFCFLDIRSPGLGDTAMYLCATSRTGDHEQYFGPGTRLTVT.